These 20 T cell receptor beta chains were sequenced from one sample in a study of Tregs in tolerant kidney transplant recipients. TCRdb's copy holds only in-frame clones and misses some; the assay was immunoSEQ multiplex PCR. This sample has about 240,000 clones, with 80% to 85% found just once. Sequencing used CD4+ T cells from blood. The receptor source for this set is a human donor in good health.

This chain connects TRBV14 to TRBJ1-1; unclear D gene. The germline gives CDR1 SGHDN, CDR2 FVKESK. The CDR3 runs 16 residues. The germline V and J ends were trimmed by 4 bases and 5 bases, with 20 bases remaining between them. The CDR3 sequence: CASSPPGGRSKTEAFF. The CDR3, as DNA: TGTGCCAGCAGCCCCCCGGGAGGGAGGTCGAAAACTGAAGCTTTCTTT.

V gene TRBV11-2 combines with J gene TRBJ2-7; 7 bases fit TRBD1. Germline V lookup: CDR1 SGHAT, CDR2 FQNNGV. This CDR3 is built from 15 residues. Trimming cost V 5 bases and J 1 base; bases outside gene matches: 8. The CDR3: CASSDLRDRSYEQYF. The CDR3 coding sequence is TGTGCCAGCAGCGATCTCCGGGACAGATCCTACGAGCAGTACTTC.

The V call is TRBV5-1, the J call TRBJ2-7; 11 bases match TRBD1. Germline V gene data show CDR1 as SGHRS and CDR2 as YFSETQ. The J segment lost 2 bases and the V segment lost 6 bases, leaving 4 bases of the junction unmatched. The CDR3 contains 14 residues. The CDR3 sequence: CASKPGQGAYEQYF. The CDR3 nucleotides are TGCGCCAGCAAGCCGGGACAGGGGGCCTACGAGCAGTACTTC.

This clone was seen many times. The sample holds other DNA sequences that translate to the same CDR3. The chain is built from TRBV7-9 and TRBJ2-7; D is uncertain. Germline assignment: CDR1 SEHNR and CDR2 FQNEAQ (reference sequence). The V end lost 1 base, the J end lost 3 bases, and 4 bases lay between the germline ends. The CDR3 loop spans 12 amino acids. The DNA of the CDR3 is TGTGCCAGCAGCTTAGGCAGCTACGAGCAGTACTTC. This encodes CASSLGSYEQYF.

This clone was observed once. An end of the junction does not agree with germline; a read error may underlie this. The gene calls are TRBV7-7 and TRBJ2-3, with TRBD2 matching over 8 bases. This CDR3 has 18 residues. Germline lookup yields CDR1 SSHAT and CDR2 FNYEAQ (reference sequence). CDR3 nucleotides: TGTGCTAGCAGCTTAGGAGCCGGGGGGGTGAGAGGCACAGATACGCAGTATTTT. Translated, it gives CASSLGAGGVRGTDTQYF.

This chain joins TRBV14 and TRBJ1-5; D unclear. The CDR3 has 16 residues. The ends were cut back, 5 bases at V and 0 bases at J, with 14 bases in the middle. Germline CDR1 is SGHDN and CDR2 is FVKESK. The CDR3 region is CASSTSTANSNQPQHF. CDR3 sequence (DNA): TGTGCCAGCAGCACTTCGACGGCGAATAGCAATCAGCCCCAGCATTTT.

The rearrangement joins TRBV27 to TRBJ2-7, with TRBD2 as a possible D gene (6 bases). Germline-derived CDR1 and CDR2 are MNHEY and SMNVEV (reference sequence). V dropped 8 bases and J dropped 3 bases, with 29 bases sitting between them. This CDR3 is 18 amino acids long. CDR3 DNA sequence: TGTGCCAGCCGCCTTTATGGTTCGGCAGGAGGAGGGAGCTACGAGCAGTACTTC. This translates into CASRLYGSAGGGSYEQYF.

This chain joins TRBV7-2 and TRBJ2-1, with D perhaps TRBD1 or TRBD2 (5 bases each). The germline V gene has CDR1 SGHTA and CDR2 FQGNSA. The V end lost 3 bases, the J end lost 1 base, and 13 bases lay between the germline ends. The CDR3 sequence is 16 residues long. In nucleotides, the CDR3 is TGTGCCAGCAGCTTCGACAGCTGGAGGTCCTACAATGAGCAGTTCTTC. This sequence encodes CASSFDSWRSYNEQFF. Full variable domain (missing parts from reference TRBV7-2 and TRBJ2-1): GAGVSQSPSNKVTEKGKDVELRCDPISGHTALYWYRQSLGQGLEFLIYFQGNSAPDKSGLPSDRFSAERTGGSVSTLTIQRTQQEDSAVYLCASSFDSWRSYNEQFFGPGTRLTVL.

This rearrangement joins TRBV5-1 to TRBJ2-1, with TRBD1 matching 7 bases. The CDR3 runs 14 residues. V lost 0 bases, J lost 9 bases, and 6 bases stayed unmatched. Germline CDR1 SGHRS, CDR2 YFSETQ. CDR3 sequence (DNA): TGCGCCAGCAGCTTGGAAAGAGGGGGCGGTGAGCAGTTCTTC. Its protein product is CASSLERGGGEQFF.

The V call is TRBV6-5, the J call TRBJ2-7; D possibly corresponds to TRBD2 (5 bases). Germline CDR1 and CDR2: MNHEY and SVGAGI. The CDR3 loop spans 13 amino acids. V was trimmed by 2 bases and J by 1 base, leaving 6 bases between them. This CDR3 is CASSYTRSYEQYF. In DNA form, the CDR3 reads TGTGCCAGCAGTTACACTAGGTCCTACGAGCAGTACTTC.

The rearrangement joins TRBV4-1 to TRBJ2-7; 7 bases fit TRBD2. V lost 0 bases, J lost 3 bases, and 8 bases stayed unmatched. There are 16 residues in the CDR3. Germline assignment: CDR1 MGHRA and CDR2 YSYEKL. CDR3: CASSQDYAGDLYEQYF. CDR3 in DNA: TGCGCCAGCAGCCAAGATTACGCGGGAGACCTCTACGAGCAGTACTTC.

This chain joins TRBV7-3 and TRBJ2-3, with 13 bases identical to TRBD2. With 5 bases clipped from V and 2 bases from J, the junction kept 7 bases outside the gene matches. Looked up from germline, CDR1 is SGHTA and CDR2 is FQGTGA. The length of the CDR3 is 17 residues. As DNA, the CDR3 is TGTGCCAGCAGCGTCGGACTAGCGGGGGACAACACAGATACGCAGTATTTT. Protein sequence: CASSVGLAGDNTDTQYF. Full variable domain (remainder filled in from reference TRBV7-3 and TRBJ2-3): GAGVSQTPSNKVTEKGKYVELRCDPISGHTALYWYRQSLGQGPEFLIYFQGTGAADDSGLPNDRFFAVRPEGSVSTLKIQRTERGDSAVYLCASSVGLAGDNTDTQYFGPGTRLTVL.

Here the CDR3 reads CASRSGQGVGGANVLTF. CDR3 coding DNA: TGTGCCAGTAGGTCGGGACAGGGGGTAGGTGGGGCCAACGTCCTGACTTTC. The rearrangement uses TRBV19 and TRBJ2-6; 11 nucleotides align to TRBD1. The V segment lost 6 bases and the J segment 3 bases; nucleotides outside the gene matches: 7. This CDR3 comprises 17 residues. From germline, CDR1 is LNHDA and CDR2 SQIVND (reference sequence). Full variable domain (outside the CDR3, taken from reference TRBV19 and TRBJ2-6): DGGITQSPKYLFRKEGQNVTLSCEQNLNHDAMYWYRQDPGQGLRLIYYSQIVNDFQKGDIAEGYSVSREKKESFPLTVTSAQKNPTAFYLCASRSGQGVGGANVLTFGAGSRLTVL.

The chain is built from TRBV5-1 and TRBJ1-3; D uncertain. Between the trimmed V and J ends, which lost 2 bases and 4 bases, there was a span of 10 bases. CDR3 length equals 14 residues. Germline V gives CDR1 SGHRS, CDR2 YFSETQ. The CDR3 bases are TGCGCCAGCAGCTTAGGATCGGACGGAAACACCATATATTTT. This gives the protein CASSLGSDGNTIYF.

This CDR3 is CASTRRLREETQYF. The CDR3 DNA sequence: TGTGCCAGCACGCGGAGACTGAGGGAAGAGACCCAGTACTTC. The V call is TRBV6-1, the J call TRBJ2-5; D might be TRBD2 (5 bases). Looked up from germline, CDR1 is MNHNS and CDR2 is SASEGT. The CDR3 has 14 residues. V was pared by 7 bases and J by 3 bases, with 15 bases between.

This chain connects TRBV29-1 to TRBJ1-1; D is perhaps TRBD1 (6 bases). Per the germline V gene, CDR1 is SQVTM and CDR2 is ANQGSEA. Trimming took 4 bases from V and 4 from J, leaving 13 bases between them. The CDR3 covers 13 residues. CDR3 bases: TGCAGCGTTGGTCCGGGGGCAGGCACTGAAGCTTTCTTT. Protein sequence: CSVGPGAGTEAFF.

V and J are TRBV27 and TRBJ2-3; 10 nucleotides agree with TRBD1. The junction had 8 bases not matched to a gene; V was cut back by 7 bases and J by 4 bases. This CDR3 has 15 residues. Germline V gives CDR1 MNHEY, CDR2 SMNVEV (reference sequence). The DNA of the CDR3 is TGTGCCAGCAAACGACAGGGGGCGTTGGCAGATACGCAGTATTTT. This sequence encodes CASKRQGALADTQYF.

The CDR3 sequence: CASSSRTSGRARETQYF. In DNA, the CDR3 is TGTGCCAGCAGCTCTCGGACTAGCGGGAGGGCTCGGGAGACCCAGTACTTC. The chain couples TRBV5-6 to TRBJ2-5; 15 positions agree with TRBD2. Germline loops: CDR1 SGHDT, CDR2 YYEEEE. The CDR3 consists of 17 residues. After removal of 3 bases from V and 5 bases from J, the junction contained 8 bases not matched to a gene.

The gene calls are TRBV6-6 and TRBJ2-5, with 9 bases fitting TRBD2. Germline CDR1 reads MNHNY; CDR2 reads SVGAGI (reference sequence). With V trimmed by 2 bases and J by 5 bases, 6 bases remained unmatched. The CDR3 extends over 15 amino acids. Here the CDR3 DNA reads TGTGCCAGCAGTTACGGCGCGGGAGGGTCGGAGACCCAGTACTTC. It encodes CASSYGAGGSETQYF.

V and J are TRBV5-6 and TRBJ1-2; TRBD1 aligns across 10 bases. This CDR3 has 17 amino acids. Trimming at V came to 3 bases and at J to 6 bases, leaving 14 bases not matched to a gene. CDR1 and CDR2 (germline): SGHDT, YYEEEE. As DNA, the CDR3 is TGTGCCAGCAGCTCATTATTTCGACAGGGGGCGGATCATGGCTACACCTTC. Encoded protein: CASSSLFRQGADHGYTF.